The clone carrying this TCR beta chain was recorded once. The data are from a study of blood T cells in healthy people across ages. In terms of origin and age, donors were healthy Caucasian individuals from Russia aged 6 to 90. PBMCs numbering at least 6 million were isolated per sample. Alongside a J-beta primer mix, a sample-barcoded 5' primer served in a second PCR lasting about 6 to 11 cycles. Every single cDNA molecule received a tag from a template-switch adaptor with 12 random nucleotides. TCRdb ran MiXCR on the 5' RACE reads and lists one entry per CDR3 protein. The sample lists around 1.5 million distinct CDR3 sequences; roughly 45% were seen once. This sequence was found in a woman between 18 and 29 years old in good health. Material: blood.

The CDR3, as DNA: TGTGCCAGCAGTTACTCGCAATGGGGGGGATCCTACGAGCAGTACTTC. Protein sequence: CASSYSQWGGSYEQYF. The chain recombines TRBV6-5 with TRBJ2-4; 7 bases map to TRBD2. The assigned J gene may be wrong: the sequence end matches TRBJ2-7 better. In germline, CDR1 is MNHEY, CDR2 SVGAGI. The CDR3 covers 16 residues.